This is a list of T cell receptor beta chains from one sample in a study of shared T cell receptors in the human thymus. Generated by immunoSEQ multiplex PCR, the TCRdb table keeps only in-frame clones and is missing some. The sample lists about 380,000 clones; roughly 94% were seen once. The sequencing sample was made of thymocytes. These receptors were obtained from a human donor. Each CDR3 is given with its conserved first and last residue. A D gene is named only where the DNA matches it firmly. For some rows the clone size is stated as once, few or many, or as a class when expanded; others skip it.

V gene	J gene	clone size	D gene	CDR3 protein	CDR3 DNA
TRBV6-5	TRBJ2-2	.	TRBD2	CASRPGLVVAGELFF	TGTGCCAGCAGACCCGGACTAGTGGTCGCCGGGGAGCTGTTTTTT
TRBV5-8	TRBJ2-7	once	.	CASSFRGAFGEQYF	TGTGCCAGCAGCTTCCGGGGGGCATTCGGCGAGCAGTACTTC
TRBV7-5	TRBJ2-5	.	.	CVRSLKRAGGTQYF	TGTGTCAGAAGCTTAAAAAGAGCGGGAGGGACCCAGTACTTC
TRBV14	TRBJ2-1	.	TRBD1	CASSQFVKQGPRYNEQFF	TGTGCCAGCAGCCAATTCGTCAAACAGGGGCCAAGATACAATGAGCAGTTCTTC
TRBV6-5	TRBJ2-2	.	TRBD2	CASIPTSGYTGELFF	TGTGCCAGCATCCCGACTAGCGGCTACACCGGGGAGCTGTTTTTT
TRBV5-4	TRBJ2-7	.	.	CASSLDAGEQYF	TGTGCCAGCAGCTTGGATGCGGGAGAGCAGTACTTC
TRBV6-5	TRBJ1-5	.	.	CASSQGALFNQPQHF	TGTGCCAGCAGTCAAGGGGCCTTGTTCAATCAGCCCCAGCATTTT
TRBV28	TRBJ1-5	.	.	CASSLPGTGNQPQHF	TGTGCCAGCAGTTTACCCGGCACGGGGAATCAGCCCCAGCATTTT
TRBV6-4	TRBJ2-3	.	.	CASRTSVLTDTQYF	TGTGCCAGCCGCACTAGTGTTCTTACAGATACGCAGTATTTT
TRBV9	TRBJ2-2	.	.	CASSLPAGGELFF	TGTGCCAGCAGCCTCCCGGCAGGCGGGGAGCTGTTTTTT
TRBV14	TRBJ1-3	once	.	CASSQAPGGNTIYF	TGTGCCAGCAGCCAAGCCCCAGGTGGAAACACCATATATTTT
TRBV5-1	TRBJ2-1	.	TRBD2	CASRPKTSGRVYNEQFF	TGCGCCAGCAGACCCAAGACTAGCGGGAGGGTTTACAATGAGCAGTTCTTC
TRBV6-5	TRBJ2-7	few	.	CASSSPGLSYEQYF	TGTGCCAGCAGTTCCCCCGGACTAAGCTACGAGCAGTACTTC
TRBV2	TRBJ1-4	.	TRBD1	CASMGTAQTRTNEKLFF	TGTGCCAGCATGGGGACAGCCCAAACCAGAACTAATGAAAAACTGTTTTTT
TRBV7-9	TRBJ2-3	once	.	CASSLAGQSPRTDTQYF	TGTGCCAGCAGCTTAGCCGGACAGAGCCCTCGCACAGATACGCAGTATTTT
TRBV4-2	TRBJ2-2	.	TRBD2	CASSHRLAGALLGTGELFF	TGTGCCAGCAGCCATCGACTAGCGGGAGCGCTATTAGGGACCGGGGAGCTGTTTTTT
TRBV10-1	TRBJ2-1	.	.	CASSELFVLSPNSEQFF	TGCGCCAGCAGTGAGTTATTTGTCCTCAGCCCAAACTCCGAGCAGTTCTTC
TRBV28	TRBJ1-3	.	.	CASSLRFGNTIYF	TGCGCCAGCAGTTTACGGTTTGGAAACACCATATATTTT
TRBV11-2	TRBJ1-2	.	.	CASSPNFNRDVNYGYTF	TGTGCCAGCAGCCCCAACTTCAACAGGGATGTTAACTATGGCTACACCTTC
TRBV5-3	TRBJ2-1	.	.	CARSRGANEQFF	TGTGCCAGAAGCCGGGGAGCTAATGAGCAGTTCTTC
TRBV19	TRBJ2-1	.	TRBD2	CASSMNGLAGSLGNEQFF	TGTGCCAGTAGTATGAACGGACTAGCGGGTTCCCTGGGGAATGAGCAGTTCTTC
TRBV15	TRBJ2-5	.	.	CATSGQSPKETQYF	TGTGCCACCAGCGGACAGTCCCCCAAAGAGACCCAGTACTTC
TRBV28	TRBJ2-1	.	.	CASREVFSSYNEQFF	TGTGCCAGCAGAGAGGTTTTTAGCTCCTACAATGAGCAGTTCTTC
TRBV18	TRBJ2-2	.	.	CASSPSRAVNTGELFF	TGTGCCAGCTCACCCTCCAGGGCGGTAAACACCGGGGAGCTGTTTTTT
TRBV30	TRBJ2-2	once	TRBD2	CAWRSSGMFTGELFF	TGTGCCTGGAGATCCAGCGGGATGTTCACCGGGGAGCTGTTTTTT
TRBV5-1	TRBJ2-7	.	.	CASSLKQVDSYEQYF	TGCGCCAGCAGCTTAAAACAGGTTGACTCCTACGAGCAGTACTTC
TRBV6-4	TRBJ2-1	.	.	CASSAIGHSSYNEQFF	TGTGCCAGCAGCGCGATAGGCCATAGCTCCTACAATGAGCAGTTCTTC
TRBV7-9	TRBJ1-1	.	TRBD1	CASSLQTGWNTEAFF	TGTGCCAGCAGCCTACAGACAGGGTGGAACACTGAAGCTTTCTTT
TRBV9	TRBJ1-4	.	.	CASSVGGHDEKLFF	TGTGCCAGCAGCGTCGGGGGGCACGATGAAAAACTGTTTTTT
TRBV4-2	TRBJ2-4	.	TRBD2	CASSQDRRTRSLQAKNIQYF	TGTGCCAGCAGCCAAGATCGGCGGACTAGATCCCTTCAGGCCAAAAACATTCAGTACTTC
TRBV28	TRBJ1-2	.	TRBD1	CASSLPGQGNYGYTF	TGTGCCAGCAGTCTCCCGGGACAGGGAAACTATGGCTACACCTTC
TRBV30	TRBJ1-2	once	.	CAWSSCQGMGGYTF	TGTGCCTGGAGTAGCTGCCAGGGCATGGGTGGCTACACCTTC
TRBV5-6	TRBJ2-7	.	.	CASSSKASYEQYF	TGTGCCAGCAGCTCCAAGGCTTCCTACGAGCAGTACTTC
TRBV2	TRBJ2-5	.	.	CASSVQETQYF	TGTGCCAGCAGCGTACAAGAGACCCAGTACTTC
TRBV25-1	TRBJ1-6	.	.	CASSEGTLKGSPLHF	TGTGCCAGCAGTGAGGGGACGCTTAAGGGTTCACCCCTCCACTTT
TRBV27	TRBJ2-5	.	.	CASSYRRDFQETQYF	TGTGCCAGCAGTTACCGAAGGGACTTCCAAGAGACCCAGTACTTC
TRBV27	TRBJ2-3	.	TRBD2	CASIHGLAGVTDTQYF	TGTGCCAGCATCCACGGACTAGCGGGAGTCACAGATACGCAGTATTTT
TRBV6-5	TRBJ2-1	once	TRBD2	CASSYGGGPYNEQFF	TGTGCCAGCAGTTACGGGGGAGGGCCTTACAATGAGCAGTTCTTC
TRBV15	TRBJ2-7	.	.	CATAFRGRPYEQYF	TGTGCCACCGCCTTCCGGGGTCGCCCCTACGAGCAGTACTTC
TRBV4-1	TRBJ2-2	few	TRBD2	CASSQEGSSGRAAGELFF	TGCGCCAGCAGCCAAGAAGGGTCTAGCGGGAGGGCCGCCGGGGAGCTGTTTTTT
TRBV7-2	TRBJ2-4	.	TRBD1	CASSLPDRGLQYF	TGTGCCAGCAGCCTCCCTGACAGGGGCCTTCAGTACTTC
TRBV20-1	TRBJ2-1	once	.	CSERSGEQFF	TGCAGTGAAAGGAGCGGGGAGCAGTTCTTC
TRBV7-9	TRBJ1-5	.	.	CASSLGGYNQPQHF	TGTGCCAGCAGCTTAGGGGGGTACAATCAGCCCCAGCATTTT
TRBV27	TRBJ2-6	.	.	CASSFYRAGANVLTF	TGTGCCAGCAGTTTCTACAGGGCTGGGGCCAACGTCCTGACTTTC
TRBV7-3	TRBJ1-1	.	TRBD1	CASSSDRGPNTEAFF	TGTGCCAGCAGCAGTGACAGGGGGCCGAACACTGAAGCTTTCTTT
TRBV5-4	TRBJ1-4	few	TRBD1	CASSLGQGEKLFF	TGTGCCAGCAGCTTGGGACAGGGGGAAAAACTGTTTTTT
TRBV27	TRBJ2-1	.	TRBD1	CASSPPPAGGSYNEQFF	TGTGCCAGCAGTCCCCCCCCCGCAGGGGGTTCCTACAATGAGCAGTTCTTC
TRBV18	TRBJ1-5	.	.	CASSSRAPIGGSNQPQHF	TGTGCCAGCTCTTCCAGGGCCCCGATAGGGGGGAGCAATCAGCCCCAGCATTTT
TRBV11-2	TRBJ2-1	.	.	CASSLAGFLQRYNEQFF	TGTGCCAGCAGCTTAGCCGGGTTTCTGCAGCGTTACAATGAGCAGTTCTTC
TRBV28	TRBJ2-7	once	.	CASSARRGSFAYEQYF	TGTGCCAGCAGTGCCCGCAGGGGTAGTTTCGCGTACGAGCAGTACTTC
TRBV28	TRBJ2-7	.	.	CASSFRQPILVSEQYF	TGTGCCAGCAGTTTTCGTCAGCCGATCCTAGTGAGCGAGCAGTACTTC
TRBV4-3	TRBJ1-5	once	.	CASSQGDGEGNQPQHF	TGCGCCAGCAGCCAAGGGGATGGTGAGGGCAATCAGCCCCAGCATTTT
TRBV25-1	TRBJ2-1	.	TRBD2	CASSEASGRMGEQFF	TGTGCCAGCAGTGAGGCTAGCGGGAGAATGGGTGAGCAGTTCTTC
TRBV7-2	TRBJ2-3	.	.	CASSPRQALRYTDTQYF	TGTGCCAGCAGCCCCCGACAGGCCCTCCGTTACACAGATACGCAGTATTTT
TRBV5-8	TRBJ2-2	.	TRBD2	CASSCRGGSEGTGELFF	TGTGCCAGCAGCTGCCGGGGGGGAAGCGAGGGCACCGGGGAGCTGTTTTTT
TRBV11-2	TRBJ2-5	.	TRBD2	CASSSKTDPGTRKETQYF	TGTGCCAGCAGCTCCAAAACCGACCCTGGGACTAGAAAAGAGACCCAGTACTTC
TRBV27	TRBJ2-3	.	.	CASSLWLAGPTDTQYF	TGTGCCAGCAGTTTATGGCTAGCCGGGCCTACAGATACGCAGTATTTT
TRBV2	TRBJ2-7	.	TRBD1	CAGVRTGGLYEQYF	TGTGCCGGGGTCCGGACAGGGGGTCTGTACGAGCAGTACTTC